Below are 30 T cell receptor beta chains sequenced from a single sample in a study of T cell changes during pregnancy in multiple sclerosis (dated by TCRdb to the late 2010s). Libraries were prepared through the immunoSEQ multiplex PCR assay. As stored in TCRdb, this immuneACCESS dataset retains in-frame rearrangements with V and J assigned. A fraction of the clones does not appear; measured against another copy, unresolved V genes explain less than half of the discrepancy, and the remainder lacks a known reason. This sample comprises approximately 46,000 clones, more than 85% of them detected only once. Roughly 0.4% of the sample goes to the ten largest clones. The specimen comprised CD4+ T cells from peripheral blood mononuclear cells, sampled after pregnancy. The receptor source for this set is a female donor with multiple sclerosis, enrolled in a pregnancy study.

This chain joins TRBV7-3 and TRBJ2-2, with 10 nucleotides matching TRBD1. The CDR3 covers 16 residues. The germline V gene has CDR1 SGHTA and CDR2 FQGTGA. The ends lost 4 bases at V and 5 bases at J; junction bases unmatched: 7. CDR3 protein: CASSSGTGVLTGELFF. CDR3 DNA sequence: TGTGCCAGCAGCTCAGGGACAGGGGTTTTAACCGGGGAGCTGTTTTTT.

The CDR3 here is CASSTLAESTDTQYF. Here the CDR3 DNA reads TGTGCCAGCAGTACTCTAGCGGAGAGCACAGATACGCAGTATTTT. The chain combines TRBV6-6 with TRBJ2-3; 7 positions agree with TRBD2. With V trimmed by 5 bases and J by 0 bases, 5 bases remained unmatched. This CDR3 is built from 15 residues. Germline values: CDR1 MNHNY, CDR2 SVGAGI (reference sequence).

The chain uses TRBV28 and TRBJ2-7, with D possibly TRBD1 on 6 matching bases. V lost 10 bases to trimming and J lost 8 bases, with 18 bases between them. This CDR3 spans 12 amino acids. Germline values: CDR1 MDHEN, CDR2 SYDVKM. CDR3 protein: CATSGTPLKQYF. The CDR3 nucleotides are TGTGCCACCTCCGGGACACCCCTCAAGCAGTACTTC.

The chain joins TRBV5-1 to TRBJ1-5, with 11 bases that match TRBD1. This CDR3 spans 15 amino acids. Losses at the gene ends were 4 bases for V and 7 bases for J; bases not matched to a gene: 7. The germline V gene encodes CDR1 SGHRS and CDR2 YFSETQ. DNA for the CDR3: TGCGCCAGCAGCCCGGGACAGGGGGAATGGCAGCCCCAGCATTTT. Translated, it gives CASSPGQGEWQPQHF.

This clone was counted a single time. V and J are TRBV7-9 and TRBJ1-2; 7 nucleotides match TRBD1. CDR3 length: 15 amino acids. V dropped 5 bases and J dropped 1; count of bases not matched to a gene: 7. Germline lookup yields CDR1 SEHNR and CDR2 FQNEAQ (reference sequence). The CDR3, as DNA: TGTGCCAGCAGCCCATCGAACAGGGGTAACTATGGCTACACCTTC. Protein product: CASSPSNRGNYGYTF.

This clone was counted a single time. The genes are TRBV9 and TRBJ2-3; TRBD2 agrees at 8 bases. CDR1 is SGDLS, CDR2 YYNGEE, per germline. V gave up 3 bases and J gave up 2 bases; unmatched junction bases: 11. This CDR3 comprises 17 residues. CDR3 nucleotide sequence: TGTGCCAGCAGCGCGCGATTACTAGCGGACCTCACAGATACGCAGTATTTT. Translation: CASSARLLADLTDTQYF. Complete variable domain (other parts from reference TRBV9 and TRBJ2-3): DSGVTQTPKHLITATGQRVTLRCSPRSGDLSVYWYQQSLDQGLQFLIQYYNGEERAKGNILERFSAQQFPDLHSELNLSSLELGDSALYFCASSARLLADLTDTQYFGPGTRLTVL.

In this sample, this clone turned up once. A junction end diverges from the germline sequence, so it may reflect a read error. The chain is built from TRBV7-2 and TRBJ2-7, with 9 bases that match TRBD2. CDR1 is SGHTA, CDR2 FQGNSA, per germline. The CDR3 has 14 amino acids. CDR3 amino acids: CASSIAGASYEQYF. CDR3 DNA sequence: TGTGCCAGCAGCATAGCGGGAGCGTCATACGAGCAGTACTTC.

This clone was seen only a few times. This chain connects TRBV5-1 to TRBJ2-3; D uncertain. Germline assignment: CDR1 SGHRS and CDR2 YFSETQ. This CDR3 is 14 amino acids long. V gave up 4 bases and J gave up 2 bases, with 11 bases separating them. CDR3 coding DNA: TGCGCCAGCAGCAATGGCCTTTACACAGATACGCAGTATTTT. This codes for CASSNGLYTDTQYF.

This chain links TRBV2 with TRBJ2-7; the D gene is possibly TRBD2 (5 bases). Germline CDR1 and CDR2: SNHLY and FYNNEI. The CDR3 is 14 amino acids. The V and J ends lost 1 base and 1 base respectively, with 8 bases between them. CDR3 loop: CASSEGGWSYEQYF. CDR3 nucleotide sequence: TGTGCCAGCAGTGAAGGCGGGTGGTCCTACGAGCAGTACTTC.

This chain joins TRBV4-1 and TRBJ2-7; possibly TRBD1 for D (5 bases). CDR3 length: 13 residues. V lost 0 bases and J 5 bases, leaving 8 bases between the germline ends. Germline loops: CDR1 MGHRA, CDR2 YSYEKL. The CDR3 loop is CASSQDWGHEQYF. The DNA for the CDR3 is TGCGCCAGCAGCCAAGACTGGGGCCACGAGCAGTACTTC.

The rearrangement joins TRBV9 to TRBJ2-5; D possibly corresponds to TRBD2 (6 bases). Germline values: CDR1 SGDLS, CDR2 YYNGEE. This CDR3 is built from 14 residues. The V end lost 0 bases, the J end lost 1 base, and 7 bases lay between the germline ends. CDR3 region: CASSVGGVQETQYF. The CDR3 DNA follows: TGTGCCAGCAGCGTAGGGGGGGTCCAAGAGACCCAGTACTTC.

The chain employs TRBV5-4 and TRBJ2-1, with 9 bases matching TRBD1. The V gene's germline CDR1 is SGHNT and CDR2 YYREEE (reference sequence). This CDR3 region has 15 residues. V gave up 4 bases and J gave up 6 bases; unmatched junction bases: 8. The CDR3 nucleotides read TGTGCCAGCAGCGGATGGGGACAGGGAACCAATGAGCAGTTCTTC. This encodes CASSGWGQGTNEQFF.

The chain carries TRBV19 and TRBJ2-2; 7 positions match TRBD1. J lost 2 bases, V lost 9 bases, and 18 bases had no gene match. Germline CDR1 LNHDA, CDR2 SQIVND (reference sequence). The CDR3 covers 18 residues. The CDR3 spells CASHSGGRGWSNTGELFF. For the CDR3, the DNA is TGTGCCAGCCATTCAGGAGGCAGGGGGTGGAGTAACACCGGGGAGCTGTTTTTT.

The chain combines TRBV29-1 with TRBJ2-7; D is possibly TRBD2 (6 bases). The CDR3 contains 12 residues. Germline loops: CDR1 SQVTM, CDR2 ANQGSEA. The V end was cut by 7 bases, the J end by 4 bases, with 14 bases between. The CDR3 here is CSGVTREYEQYF. CDR3 sequence (DNA): TGCAGCGGGGTGACTAGAGAGTACGAGCAGTACTTC.

The V gene is TRBV30, the J gene TRBJ2-1; 8 nucleotides align to TRBD1. The junction had 18 bases not matched to a gene; V was cut back by 8 bases and J by 12 bases. The CDR3 totals 14 residues. The V gene's germline CDR1 is GTSNPN and CDR2 SVGIG (reference sequence). CDR3 nucleotide sequence: TGTGCCGGACGTCGCCAGGGGGCGCAGTATGGGCAGTTCTTC. Protein sequence: CAGRRQGAQYGQFF. Based on the CDR3 plus reference TRBV30 and TRBJ2-1, the full variable domain is SQTIHQWPATLVQPVGSPLSLECTVEGTSNPNLYWYRQAAGRGLQLLFYSVGIGQISSEVPQNLSASRPQDRQFILSSKKLLLSDSGFYLCAGRRQGAQYGQFFGPGTRLTVL.

The chain uses TRBV5-1 and TRBJ2-3; 12 bases align to TRBD2. V shed 1 base and J 5 bases; nucleotides not matched to a gene: 2. Germline V lookup: CDR1 SGHRS, CDR2 YFSETQ. The CDR3 runs 15 residues. The CDR3 nucleotides read TGCGCCAGCAGCTTGAGGGGACTAGCGGGAGATACGCAGTATTTT. This sequence encodes CASSLRGLAGDTQYF.

This clone has a handful of counts. The CDR3 sequence: CASSLSPQGEAFF. In nucleotides, the CDR3 is TGTGCCAGCAGCTTATCACCCCAGGGAGAAGCTTTCTTT. The chain recombines TRBV7-2 with TRBJ1-1, with D possibly being TRBD1 (5 bases). Trimming removed 2 bases at V and 8 bases at J, with 12 bases between. CDR1 and CDR2 from the germline V gene are SGHTA and FQGNSA. The CDR3 has 13 amino acids.

The chain is built from TRBV19 and TRBJ2-1, with TRBD2 matching over 10 bases. The CDR3 spans 16 residues. The germline gives CDR1 LNHDA, CDR2 SQIVND (reference sequence). V shed 1 base and J 5 bases; nucleotides not matched to a gene: 5. The DNA of the CDR3 is TGTGCCAGTAGTATAGTAGGACTAGCGGCAGACAATGAGCAGTTCTTC. Its protein is CASSIVGLAADNEQFF. Filled out from reference TRBV19 and TRBJ2-1, the complete variable domain reads DGGITQSPKYLFRKEGQNVTLSCEQNLNHDAMYWYRQDPGQGLRLIYYSQIVNDFQKGDIAEGYSVSREKKESFPLTVTSAQKNPTAFYLCASSIVGLAADNEQFFGPGTRLTVL.

The gene calls are TRBV28 and TRBJ2-5; D is unclear. Looked up from germline, CDR1 is MDHEN and CDR2 is SYDVKM. The germline V and J ends were trimmed by 6 bases and 2 bases, with 7 bases remaining between them. There are 12 residues in the CDR3. Written as DNA, the CDR3 is TGTGCCAGCAGGAGGTATCAAGAGACCCAGTACTTC. Translation: CASRRYQETQYF.

The chain carries TRBV25-1 and TRBJ2-1; 9 positions match TRBD2. The CDR3 sequence is 18 residues long. Per germline, CDR1 MGHDK and CDR2 SYGVNS. The ends lost 1 base at V and 3 bases at J; junction bases unmatched: 10. CDR3 sequence (DNA): TGTGCCAGCAGTGAATCTTATAGCGGGAGTTCTTACTACAATGAGCAGTTCTTC. Amino acid sequence: CASSESYSGSSYYNEQFF.

The chain is built from TRBV11-2 and TRBJ2-5, with 14 positions matching TRBD2. V trimming: 5 bases; J trimming: 8 bases; junction bases outside the gene matches: 7. Per the germline V gene, CDR1 is SGHAT and CDR2 is FQNNGV. This CDR3 spans 15 amino acids. CDR3 sequence: CASSAGLAGVGTQYF. CDR3 coding DNA: TGTGCCAGCAGCGCGGGACTAGCGGGGGTTGGAACCCAGTACTTC.

The chain recombines TRBV18 with TRBJ2-1; tentatively, D is TRBD2 (6 bases). CDR1 and CDR2 (germline): KGHSH, LQKENI. CDR3 size: 16 residues. The germline V and J ends were trimmed by 3 bases and 7 bases, with 19 bases remaining between them. CDR3 sequence: CASSPTNGGIGNEQFF. DNA of the CDR3: TGTGCCAGCTCACCTACTAATGGCGGGATAGGAAATGAGCAGTTCTTC.

This chain uses TRBV27 with TRBJ2-7, with TRBD2 matching over 11 bases. Germline V gene lookup returns CDR1 MNHEY and CDR2 SMNVEV (reference sequence). J lost 0 bases, V lost 8 bases, and 12 bases had no gene match. The CDR3 runs 17 residues. CDR3 amino acids: CASRRGGLADSSYEQYF. DNA for the CDR3: TGTGCCAGCCGAAGGGGGGGACTAGCGGATTCCTCCTACGAGCAGTACTTC.

The genes are TRBV6-6 and TRBJ2-1, with TRBD2 matching 7 bases. Germline values: CDR1 MNHNY, CDR2 SVGAGI (reference sequence). Trimming at V came to 6 bases and at J to 9 bases, leaving 8 bases not matched to a gene. CDR3 size: 13 residues. The CDR3 nucleotides read TGTGCCAGCAGCCGCGCCGGGGGGATTGAGCAGTTCTTC. The encoded protein is CASSRAGGIEQFF.

This chain links TRBV19 with TRBJ2-3; 9 bases match TRBD1. The junction had 8 bases not matched to a gene; V was cut back by 6 bases and J by 1 base. Looked up from germline, CDR1 is LNHDA and CDR2 is SQIVND (reference sequence). The CDR3 is made up of 16 amino acids. The DNA of the CDR3 is TGTGCCAGTAGGCAACAGGGGGCGCTTCGCACAGATACGCAGTATTTT. Protein: CASRQQGALRTDTQYF.

This clone was seen once. The chain employs TRBV2 and TRBJ1-5; 7 positions match TRBD1. This CDR3 comprises 15 residues. Germline lookup yields CDR1 SNHLY and CDR2 FYNNEI. V dropped 5 bases and J dropped 6; count of bases not matched to a gene: 10. CDR3 sequence reads: CASSRIRQGGQPQHF. In nucleotides, the CDR3 is TGTGCCAGCAGTCGAATAAGACAGGGAGGTCAGCCCCAGCATTTT.

Only one count was recorded for this clone. The V gene is TRBV27, the J gene TRBJ2-1; possibly TRBD1 for D (5 bases). Per the germline V gene, CDR1 is MNHEY and CDR2 is SMNVEV (reference sequence). CDR3 length equals 13 residues. The germline V and J ends were trimmed by 3 bases and 7 bases, with 10 bases remaining between them. The CDR3 loop is CASSFWTKNEQFF. CDR3 sequence (DNA): TGTGCCAGCAGTTTTTGGACAAAGAATGAGCAGTTCTTC.

This clone was detected only once. V and J are TRBV28 and TRBJ2-3; TRBD1 is a possible D gene (6 bases). Germline assignment: CDR1 MDHEN and CDR2 SYDVKM. Trimming took off 2 bases at V and 4 bases at J, with 10 bases between the two ends. The CDR3 runs to 14 residues. CDR3: CASSLAQGADTQYF. In DNA form, the CDR3 reads TGTGCCAGCAGTTTAGCACAGGGTGCAGATACGCAGTATTTT.

The gene calls are TRBV28 and TRBJ1-5, with a tentative D call TRBD1 (5 bases). The CDR3 extends over 16 amino acids. Germline V gene data show CDR1 as MDHEN and CDR2 as SYDVKM. Trimming shortened V by 1 base and J by 4 bases, and 14 bases separated the two germline ends. The CDR3 region has the DNA TGTGCCAGCAGTTTATCCCTCGGGGGGGGGAATCAGCCCCAGCATTTT. Translated, it gives CASSLSLGGGNQPQHF.

This chain uses TRBV9 with TRBJ2-3, with a tentative D call TRBD2 (6 bases). CDR3 size: 15 residues. Between the trimmed V and J ends, which lost 4 bases and 0 bases, there was a span of 12 bases. Germline V gene data show CDR1 as SGDLS and CDR2 as YYNGEE. CDR3 sequence: CASSIRDSSTDTQYF. The CDR3 DNA is TGTGCCAGCAGCATCCGGGACTCGAGCACAGATACGCAGTATTTT.